This is a list of T cell receptor beta chains from one sample in a study of T cell changes during pregnancy in multiple sclerosis. Using immunoSEQ multiplex PCR, the repertoire was profiled, and TCRdb retains in-frame clones only, with some absent. The top ten clones hold about 1.6% of a sample with more than 80,000 clones, about 90% of them seen once. The sequences come from peripheral blood, collected before pregnancy. The receptor source for this set is a female donor with multiple sclerosis, enrolled in a pregnancy study. CDR3s include the opening cysteine and the closing phenylalanine or tryptophan. Fields, in order: D gene, V gene, J gene, clone size, CDR3 protein, CDR3 DNA. The D gene is left open where the match is weak. Size tells how often a clone was seen (once, few, many) or the class of an expanded clone, and some rows leave it out.

.,TRBV27,TRBJ2-2,once,CASSFGQGGTGELFF,TGTGCCAGCAGTTTCGGGCAGGGGGGAACCGGGGAGCTGTTTTTT
TRBD1,TRBV29-1,TRBJ1-2,.,CSVAGGQGNYGYTF,TGCAGCGTCGCCGGGGGACAGGGGAACTATGGCTACACCTTC
.,TRBV30,TRBJ1-1,.,CAGQGPGEAFF,TGTGCCGGGCAGGGCCCAGGGGAAGCTTTCTTT
.,TRBV6-5,TRBJ1-1,.,CASSYRGQNTEAFF,TGTGCCAGCAGTTACCGCGGTCAGAACACTGAAGCTTTCTTT
.,TRBV9,TRBJ2-2,.,CASSATDTGELFF,TGTGCCAGCAGCGCAACAGATACCGGGGAGCTGTTTTTT
.,TRBV25-1,TRBJ2-5,.,CASSEYQRTIVETQYF,TGTGCCAGCAGTGAATACCAGCGGACTATCGTCGAGACCCAGTACTTC
.,TRBV29-1,TRBJ2-7,.,CSVPADSLGNYEQYF,TGCAGCGTCCCAGCGGACAGCCTCGGTAACTACGAGCAGTACTTC
TRBD1,TRBV28,TRBJ2-7,few,CASSQTGHEQYF,TGTGCCAGCTCCCAGACAGGGCACGAGCAGTACTTC
.,TRBV6-5,TRBJ1-1,.,CASSYSLISTEAFF,TGTGCCAGCAGTTACTCCCTAATTAGCACTGAAGCTTTCTTT
.,TRBV11-2,TRBJ2-2,once,CASRPPPGYTGELFF,TGTGCCAGCAGGCCCCCACCGGGGTACACCGGGGAGCTGTTTTTT
.,TRBV5-6,TRBJ2-7,.,CASSFQTYEQYF,TGTGCCAGCAGCTTTCAGACCTACGAGCAGTACTTC
TRBD2,TRBV7-2,TRBJ2-5,.,CASSPQTRSGGKETQYF,TGTGCCAGCAGTCCCCAAACCAGAAGCGGGGGGAAAGAGACCCAGTACTTC
TRBD1,TRBV29-1,TRBJ2-1,.,CSAGTGATGEQFF,TGCAGCGCCGGGACAGGGGCCACGGGGGAGCAGTTCTTC
TRBD1,TRBV7-9,TRBJ1-6,.,CASSLNPGGDSRSPLHF,TGTGCCAGCAGCTTAAATCCGGGAGGGGACAGCCGATCACCCCTCCACTTT
.,TRBV6-5,TRBJ2-3,.,CASSSAGTHTDTQYF,TGTGCCAGCAGTTCGGCCGGGACTCACACAGATACGCAGTATTTT
TRBD1,TRBV6-6,TRBJ2-7,.,CASSRTGTGTYEQYF,TGTGCCAGCAGTCGTACCGGGACAGGGACCTACGAGCAGTACTTC
TRBD2,TRBV5-5,TRBJ2-5,.,CASSRGGSETQYF,TGTGCCAGCAGCCGGGGGGGGTCAGAGACCCAGTACTTC
TRBD1,TRBV2,TRBJ1-1,.,CATKDRAGTEAFF,TGTGCCACCAAGGACAGGGCGGGCACTGAAGCTTTCTTT
.,TRBV29-1,TRBJ2-5,.,CSAGRGSARGETQYF,TGCAGCGCCGGAAGGGGCTCGGCTAGGGGTGAGACCCAGTACTTC
TRBD1,TRBV28,TRBJ1-3,.,CASSPGTAGNTIYF,TGTGCCAGCAGCCCCGGGACAGCTGGAAACACCATATATTTT
.,TRBV2,TRBJ1-5,.,CASVSREGSNQPQHF,TGTGCCAGCGTCTCCCGGGAGGGAAGCAATCAGCCCCAGCATTTT
.,TRBV6-6,TRBJ1-2,.,CASSYREATGSYGYTF,TGTGCCAGCAGTTACCGGGAAGCTACAGGGAGCTATGGCTACACCTTC
.,TRBV19,TRBJ1-2,.,CASSPGGFTGGYTF,TGTGCCAGTAGTCCGGGGGGGTTTACAGGTGGCTACACCTTC
.,TRBV15,TRBJ2-3,.,CATSRDVRTAQDTQYF,TGTGCCACCAGCAGAGATGTCCGGACTGCTCAAGATACGCAGTATTTT
.,TRBV5-1,TRBJ2-7,.,CASSSGFGREQYF,TGCGCCAGCAGCTCGGGGTTTGGGCGCGAGCAGTACTTC
TRBD1,TRBV7-9,TRBJ2-1,.,CASSLGTGGNNEQFF,TGTGCCAGCAGCTTAGGGACAGGGGGGAATAATGAGCAGTTCTTC
.,TRBV6-5,TRBJ1-4,.,CASSPRGGAGEKLFF,TGTGCCAGCAGCCCTAGGGGAGGGGCAGGGGAAAAACTGTTTTTT
TRBD1,TRBV28,TRBJ1-1,.,CASHRGRTEAFF,TGTGCCAGTCACAGGGGACGCACTGAAGCTTTCTTT
.,TRBV19,TRBJ1-5,.,CASSMGGRGQPQHF,TGTGCCAGTAGTATGGGGGGGCGCGGACAGCCCCAGCATTTT
.,TRBV27,TRBJ1-6,few,CASSFGNSPLHF,TGTGCCAGCAGTTTCGGGAATTCACCCCTCCACTTT
.,TRBV9,TRBJ2-5,.,CASSVELSETQYF,TGTGCCAGCAGCGTTGAGTTGTCGGAGACCCAGTACTTC
TRBD1,TRBV5-1,TRBJ1-1,.,CASSLSLSSWDRDTEAFF,TGCGCCAGCAGCTTAAGCCTGTCGTCGTGGGACAGGGACACTGAAGCTTTCTTT
TRBD2,TRBV6-4,TRBJ2-3,.,CASSGEGRDTDTQYF,TGTGCCAGCAGTGGGGAGGGCCGGGACACAGATACGCAGTATTTT
.,TRBV19,TRBJ2-5,.,CASSTDSSQETQYF,TGTGCCAGTAGTACCGACAGTTCCCAAGAGACCCAGTACTTC
TRBD2,TRBV4-2,TRBJ2-2,.,CASSQPGVRPGVSGRGYTGELFF,TGTGCCAGCAGCCAGCCCGGGGTTAGGCCAGGGGTTAGCGGGAGGGGGTACACCGGGGAGCTGTTTTTT
.,TRBV7-8,TRBJ2-7,.,CASSFLSGSRLYEQYF,TGTGCCAGCAGCTTCCTGTCCGGGTCCCGACTCTACGAGCAGTACTTC
.,TRBV2,TRBJ1-4,.,CASSEDIVPEKLFF,TGTGCCAGCAGCGAAGACATTGTTCCTGAAAAACTGTTTTTT
.,TRBV2,TRBJ2-7,.,CASSAPAGTQAYEQYF,TGTGCCAGCAGTGCCCCAGCCGGGACTCAAGCCTACGAGCAGTACTTC
.,TRBV9,TRBJ1-4,.,CASSVVPGVNEKLFF,TGTGCCAGCAGCGTAGTGCCAGGGGTTAATGAAAAACTGTTTTTT
TRBD1,TRBV5-4,TRBJ2-5,.,CASSGGQGKYQETQYF,TGTGCCAGCAGCGGCGGACAGGGAAAGTACCAAGAGACCCAGTACTTC
.,TRBV2,TRBJ1-4,.,CASSEGWGGYEKLFF,TGTGCCAGCAGTGAAGGGTGGGGCGGTTATGAAAAACTGTTTTTT
TRBD2,TRBV2,TRBJ2-2,.,CAGEGLAGLNTGELFF,TGTGCCGGGGAGGGACTAGCGGGATTAAACACCGGGGAGCTGTTTTTT
TRBD1,TRBV6-1,TRBJ2-1,.,CASSGDREHINEQFF,TGTGCCAGCAGTGGGGACAGGGAACACATCAATGAGCAGTTCTTC
TRBD2,TRBV6-1,TRBJ2-1,.,CASGETSGSQNEQFF,TGTGCCAGCGGTGAGACTAGCGGGAGTCAAAATGAGCAGTTCTTC
TRBD2,TRBV27,TRBJ2-1,.,CASREMVAGVGNEQFF,TGTGCCAGCAGAGAGATGGTAGCGGGAGTGGGGAATGAGCAGTTCTTC
.,TRBV30,TRBJ2-1,.,CAWSSGRSYNEQFF,TGTGCCTGGAGCTCAGGTCGCTCCTACAATGAGCAGTTCTTC
TRBD2,TRBV18,TRBJ2-1,.,CASSPPSRGEDNEQFF,TGTGCCAGCTCACCACCTTCCCGGGGGGAAGACAATGAGCAGTTCTTC
.,TRBV30,TRBJ1-1,.,CAWTLTRMNTEAFF,TGTGCCTGGACCCTGACAAGAATGAACACTGAAGCTTTCTTT
.,TRBV10-3,TRBJ1-2,.,CATSSQLGFPGDYGYTF,TGTGCCACCTCAAGCCAACTAGGATTTCCCGGGGACTATGGCTACACCTTC
TRBD2,TRBV9,TRBJ2-3,.,CASSPGTSGRGYMYF,TGTGCCAGCAGCCCAGGGACTAGCGGGAGAGGGTATATGTATTTT
.,TRBV19,TRBJ2-3,few,CASKGRGPTDTQYF,TGTGCCAGTAAAGGCAGGGGACCGACAGATACGCAGTATTTT
.,TRBV2,TRBJ1-1,.,CASNPGLNTEAFF,TGTGCCAGCAATCCAGGCCTCAACACTGAAGCTTTCTTT
.,TRBV28,TRBJ1-2,.,CASSYRTLMDYGYTF,TGTGCCAGCAGCTATAGGACATTGATGGACTATGGCTACACCTTC
.,TRBV7-3,TRBJ2-3,.,CASSLTGGTQYF,TGTGCCAGCAGCTTAACGGGGGGTACGCAGTATTTT
TRBD1,TRBV19,TRBJ1-5,.,CASSHFWDSDYSNQPQHF,TGTGCCAGTAGTCACTTTTGGGACAGTGACTATAGCAATCAGCCCCAGCATTTT